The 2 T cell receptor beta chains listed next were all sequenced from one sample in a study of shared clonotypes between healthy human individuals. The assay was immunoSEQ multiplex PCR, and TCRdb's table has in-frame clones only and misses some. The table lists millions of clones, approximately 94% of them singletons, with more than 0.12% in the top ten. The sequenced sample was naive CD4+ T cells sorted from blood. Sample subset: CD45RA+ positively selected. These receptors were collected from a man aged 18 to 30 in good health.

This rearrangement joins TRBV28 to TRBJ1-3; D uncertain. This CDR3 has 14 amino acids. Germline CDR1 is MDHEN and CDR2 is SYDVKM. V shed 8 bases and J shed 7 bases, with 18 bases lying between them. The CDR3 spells CASRKPDPINTIYF. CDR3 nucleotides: TGTGCCAGCCGAAAACCTGACCCCATTAACACCATATATTTT.

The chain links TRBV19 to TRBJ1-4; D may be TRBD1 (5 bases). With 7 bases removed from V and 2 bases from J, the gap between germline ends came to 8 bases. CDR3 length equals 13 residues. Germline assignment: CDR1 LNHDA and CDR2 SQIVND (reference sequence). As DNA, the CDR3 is TGTGCCAGTAAGAGGGGCACTAATGAAAAACTGTTTTTT. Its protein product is CASKRGTNEKLFF.